This T cell receptor beta chain was sequenced in a study of T cells in Graves' hyperthyroidism and ophthalmopathy. Study as a whole: Peripheral blood specimens were obtained at initial diagnosis, prior to any treatment. General study findings and limits: By a 13 V-J model, ophthalmopathy was set apart from stable hyperthyroidism. Most thyroid clonotypes expanded above 0.001 appeared in blood too.

Diagnoses rested on clinical symptoms, serum thyroxine and TRAb, thyroid ultrasound and orbital computed tomography. V shed 4 bases, J shed 2 bases, and the junction held 9 bases outside the gene matches. Germline V CDR1 and CDR2: SGHTA, FQGNSA. This CDR3 contains 16 residues. Amplified TCR beta CDR3 regions came from RNA transcripts. RT-PCR in the first round (using the HTBI primer set) targeted the TCR CDR3. TCRdb used MiXCR to reprocess the multiplex PCR reads, holding one entry per CDR3 protein. The table lists more than 500,000 distinct CDR3 sequences, 16% of them singletons. Ten or more counts support this clonotype. Its antigen is not known.

V gene TRBV7-2 combines with J gene TRBJ1-1, with 8 nucleotides matching TRBD1. The sequence came from a woman in her 30s with Graves' ophthalmopathy. Material: blood. CDR3 region: CASSYESGQGNTEAFF. The CDR3 region has the DNA TGTGCCAGCAGCTACGAATCAGGACAGGGTAACACTGAAGCTTTCTTT.